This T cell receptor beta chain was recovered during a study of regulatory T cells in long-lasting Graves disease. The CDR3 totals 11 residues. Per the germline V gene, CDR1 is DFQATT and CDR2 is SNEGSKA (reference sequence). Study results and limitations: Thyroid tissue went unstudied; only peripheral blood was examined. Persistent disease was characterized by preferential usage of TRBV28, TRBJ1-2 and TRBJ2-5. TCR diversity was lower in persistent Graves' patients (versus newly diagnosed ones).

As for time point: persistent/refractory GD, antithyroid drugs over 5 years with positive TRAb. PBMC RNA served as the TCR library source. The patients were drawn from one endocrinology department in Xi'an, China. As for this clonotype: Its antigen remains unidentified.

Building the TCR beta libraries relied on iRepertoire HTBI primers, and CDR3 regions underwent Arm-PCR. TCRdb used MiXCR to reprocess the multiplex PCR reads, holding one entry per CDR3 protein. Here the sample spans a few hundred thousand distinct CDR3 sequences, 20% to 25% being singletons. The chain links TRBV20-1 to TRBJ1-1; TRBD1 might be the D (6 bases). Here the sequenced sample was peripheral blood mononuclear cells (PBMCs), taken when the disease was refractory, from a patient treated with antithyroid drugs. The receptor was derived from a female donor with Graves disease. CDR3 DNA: TGCAGCGCTTGGGGGGGGGCCGAAGCTTTCTTT. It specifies CSAWGGAEAFF.